Below are 29 T cell receptor beta chains sequenced from a single sample in a study of cytomegalovirus exposure and HLA in healthy donors. Generated by immunoSEQ multiplex PCR, the TCRdb table keeps only in-frame clones and is missing some. The table records almost 200,000 clones, about 81% of them present only once. The sample comprised PBMCs. Receptors were obtained from a woman in her 30s in good health and CMV-seronegative.

This clone came up a few times. V and J are TRBV5-1 and TRBJ1-2; TRBD1 aligns across 8 bases. Trimming at V came to 4 bases and at J to 8 bases, leaving 7 bases not matched to a gene. Germline V gene lookup returns CDR1 SGHRS and CDR2 YFSETQ. The CDR3 extends over 13 amino acids. The CDR3 reads CASSRQGAEGYTF. The CDR3 nucleotides are TGCGCCAGCAGCCGGCAGGGGGCAGAAGGCTACACCTTC.

The chain couples TRBV9 to TRBJ1-6, with a possible D match to TRBD1 (5 bases). V gave up 2 bases and J gave up 0 bases, with 12 bases separating them. The germline V gene encodes CDR1 SGDLS and CDR2 YYNGEE. This CDR3 has 17 residues. The CDR3 DNA reads as TGTGCCAGCAGCGTCGACAGCAAGGGCTCCTATAATTCACCCCTCCACTTT. It encodes CASSVDSKGSYNSPLHF.

The V and J genes are TRBV5-1 and TRBJ1-6; the match to TRBD1 covers 7 bases. Germline lookup yields CDR1 SGHRS and CDR2 YFSETQ. V dropped 0 bases and J dropped 7; count of bases not matched to a gene: 4. The CDR3 runs 15 residues. CDR3 sequence: CASSLDGTANSPLHF. The CDR3 DNA reads as TGCGCCAGCAGCTTGGATGGGACAGCCAATTCACCCCTCCACTTT.

A single count supports this clone. The CDR3, as DNA: TGTGCCAGCAGTTCGCGAGGTACTCTCGTCTACAATGAGCAGTTCTTC. Translation: CASSSRGTLVYNEQFF. V gene TRBV27 combines with J gene TRBJ2-1; D not certain. Looked up from germline, CDR1 is MNHEY and CDR2 is SMNVEV (reference sequence). Trimming removed 4 bases at V and 3 bases at J, with 16 bases between. This CDR3 region has 16 residues.

The rearrangement links TRBV2 to TRBJ2-1; TRBD2 matches 12 bases. The length of the CDR3 is 13 residues. Germline V gene lookup returns CDR1 SNHLY and CDR2 FYNNEI. J lost 13 bases, V lost 7 bases, and 8 bases had no gene match. Written as DNA, the CDR3 is TGTGCCAGCACTAGACTAGCGGGAGTTGATCAGTTCTTC. Encoded protein: CASTRLAGVDQFF.

This chain uses TRBV30 with TRBJ2-2; 8 bases line up with TRBD2. The V gene end was trimmed by 4 bases and the J gene end by 5 bases; junction bases not matched to a gene: 12. Germline lookup yields CDR1 GTSNPN and CDR2 SVGIG (reference sequence). The CDR3 totals 16 residues. The CDR3 reads CAWIKRRGANTGELFF. CDR3 bases: TGTGCCTGGATTAAAAGGCGGGGGGCAAATACCGGGGAGCTGTTTTTT.

The rearrangement joins TRBV7-2 to TRBJ1-1, with no clear D. Germline V gene data show CDR1 as SGHTA and CDR2 as FQGNSA. The CDR3 is 14 residues long. V lost 5 bases to trimming and J lost 3 bases, with 13 bases between them. The CDR3 reads CASSQQSGDTEAFF. DNA for the CDR3: TGTGCCAGCAGCCAGCAGAGCGGGGACACTGAAGCTTTCTTT.

The genes are TRBV5-4 and TRBJ2-5; no firm D call. Germline-derived CDR1 and CDR2 are SGHNT and YYREEE (reference sequence). The CDR3 totals 11 residues. V gave up 2 bases and J gave up 5 bases, with 4 bases separating them. The CDR3 DNA follows: TGTGCCAGCAGCTTCAGGGAGACCCAGTACTTC. Its protein product is CASSFRETQYF.

Remarks on this clone: This sample includes further DNA sequences coding for the same CDR3. The chain joins TRBV5-6 to TRBJ1-5; D is perhaps TRBD1 (5 bases). CDR1 and CDR2 (germline): SGHDT, YYEEEE. The germline V and J ends were trimmed by 1 base and 5 bases, with 7 bases remaining between them. This CDR3 is 13 amino acids long. As DNA, the CDR3 is TGTGCCAGCAGCTTGACAGGAGATCAGCCCCAGCATTTT. As protein: CASSLTGDQPQHF.

V and J are TRBV6-1 and TRBJ1-2, with a tentative D call TRBD1 (5 bases). V lost 2 bases and J 6 bases, leaving 10 bases between the germline ends. The CDR3 length is 13 residues. Germline lookup yields CDR1 MNHNS and CDR2 SASEGT. CDR3 coding DNA: TGTGCCAGCAGTGAACGACAGCGTGATGGCTACACCTTC. As protein: CASSERQRDGYTF.

The chain joins TRBV6-5 to TRBJ2-7, with a possible D match to TRBD2 (5 bases). The CDR3 sequence is 14 residues long. The V end was cut by 2 bases, the J end by 6 bases, with 14 bases between. Looked up from germline, CDR1 is MNHEY and CDR2 is SVGAGI. The CDR3 region has the DNA TGTGCCAGCAGTTACCGCCTAGCTGGGAGCGAGCAGTACTTC. Encoded protein: CASSYRLAGSEQYF.

The rearrangement uses TRBV4-2 and TRBJ2-1; 11 bases are shared with TRBD1. The CDR3 is 17 residues long. V was clipped by 4 bases and J by 7 bases; unmatched bases: 12. Germline CDR1 reads LGHNA; CDR2 reads YNFKEQ. The CDR3 nucleotides are TGTGCCAGCAGCCGGGGAGTTGAGGACAGGGGGCCGAATGAGCAGTTCTTC. Translated: CASSRGVEDRGPNEQFF.

This chain connects TRBV23-1 to TRBJ1-5; no firm D call. TRBV23-1 is an ORF; its function is uncertain. V lost 2 bases, J lost 1 base, and 12 bases lay in between. The CDR3 sequence is 16 residues long. Written as DNA, the CDR3 is TGCGCCAGCAGTCAAGCGGCCCCGGAAAGCAATCAGCCCCAGCATTTT. Translating gives CASSQAAPESNQPQHF.

The genes are TRBV7-9 and TRBJ1-2, with 9 bases that match TRBD1. Trimming removed 0 bases from V and 6 bases from J; junction bases left unmatched: 8. CDR3 length: 16 amino acids. Germline V gene sequence: CDR1 SEHNR, CDR2 FQNEAQ (reference sequence). CDR3 sequence reads: CASSLASIRTGDGYTF. CDR3 DNA sequence: TGTGCCAGCAGCTTAGCATCTATAAGGACAGGGGATGGCTACACCTTC.

The gene calls are TRBV10-3 and TRBJ1-1, with TRBD1 identical over 8 bases. Germline CDR1 ENHRY, CDR2 SYGVKD. The CDR3 is 13 amino acids. V lost 7 bases, J lost 4 bases, and 5 bases stayed unmatched. The CDR3 nucleotides are TGTGCCATCAAGGGACAGGTGGGCACTGAAGCTTTCTTT. Protein sequence: CAIKGQVGTEAFF.

V usage is TRBV6-5 and J usage is TRBJ1-1; possibly TRBD1 for D (5 bases). The CDR3 contains 14 residues. Germline V CDR1 and CDR2: MNHEY, SVGAGI. V was cut by 1 base and J by 1 base, with 7 bases left in between. CDR3: CASSYWGANTEAFF. The CDR3 DNA sequence: TGTGCCAGCAGTTACTGGGGCGCGAACACTGAAGCTTTCTTT.

This chain uses TRBV12-5 with TRBJ2-1; D remains unclear. This CDR3 spans 11 amino acids. Germline assignment: CDR1 LGHNT and CDR2 FRNRAP. The DNA of the CDR3 is TGTGGAAGCATTAAAAACAATGAGCAGTTCTTC. It specifies CGSIKNNEQFF. Complete variable domain (other parts from reference TRBV12-5 and TRBJ2-1): DARVTQTPRHKVTEMGQEVTMRCQPILGHNTVFWYRQTMMQGLELLAYFRNRAPLDDSGMPKDRFSAEMPDATLATLKIQPSEPRDSAVYFCGSIKNNEQFFGPGTRLTVL.

V usage is TRBV30 and J usage is TRBJ1-1, with 10 bases that match TRBD1. Germline CDR1 GTSNPN, CDR2 SVGIG (reference sequence). V lost 5 bases and J lost 4; bases outside the gene matches: 1. The CDR3 totals 12 residues. DNA for the CDR3: TGTGCCTGGGGGACAGGGGCCACTGAAGCTTTCTTT. It is translated as CAWGTGATEAFF.

This clone was seen only a few times. The chain links TRBV18 to TRBJ1-6; unclear D gene. Germline CDR1 reads KGHSH; CDR2 reads LQKENI. There are 16 residues in the CDR3. Trimming left V 1 base short and J 7 bases short, with 14 bases between. CDR3 coding DNA: TGTGCCAGCTCACCACTCGGGCCGGGAACGAATTCACCCCTCCACTTT. Protein product: CASSPLGPGTNSPLHF.

This sequence joins TRBV4-1 and TRBJ2-3, with TRBD2 as a possible D gene (5 bases). Deletions cut 8 bases from V and 4 bases from J, with 7 bases between. This CDR3 spans 11 amino acids. Germline CDR1 reads MGHRA; CDR2 reads YSYEKL. In DNA, the CDR3 is TGCGCCAGCCTCGGGGCAGATACGCAGTATTTT. Translation: CASLGADTQYF.

V is TRBV27 and J is TRBJ2-7; maybe TRBD1 (6 bases). In germline, CDR1 is MNHEY, CDR2 SMNVEV (reference sequence). There are 16 residues in the CDR3. The V gene lost 3 bases and the J gene lost 2 bases, with 17 bases spanning the gap. The CDR3 DNA reads TGTGCCAGCAGTTTTAAGGTGACAGGTCCTCCCTACGAGCAGTACTTC. As protein: CASSFKVTGPPYEQYF.

The V call is TRBV7-9, the J call TRBJ1-2, with 8 bases lining up with TRBD1. From germline, CDR1 is SEHNR and CDR2 FQNEAQ (reference sequence). The V segment lost 2 bases and the J segment 4 bases; nucleotides outside the gene matches: 6. CDR3 length equals 15 residues. DNA for the CDR3: TGTGCCAGCAGCTTATCGGACAGGGAATTCTATGGCTACACCTTC. Translation: CASSLSDREFYGYTF.

The genes are TRBV6-5 and TRBJ1-1, with D perhaps matching TRBD1 (6 bases). V lost 4 bases and J lost 7, with 13 bases in between. Germline CDR1 and CDR2: MNHEY and SVGAGI. The CDR3 is made up of 13 amino acids. Here the CDR3 reads CASSSSDRHEAFF. In DNA form, the CDR3 reads TGTGCCAGCAGTTCCTCCGACAGGCATGAAGCTTTCTTT.

V and J are TRBV7-5 and TRBJ1-5; the D segment call TRBD1 is taken from the table without a DNA check. TRBV7-5 is labeled a pseudogene. The CDR3 has 16 residues. The CDR3 DNA is TGTGTCAGAAGCTTAGAGAGGGCAGGGGGTAAACAGCCCCAGCATTTT. It codes for CVRSLERAGGKQPQHF.

This chain connects TRBV15 to TRBJ2-4; D is unclear. Germline V CDR1 and CDR2: LNHNV, YYDKDF (reference sequence). V dropped 0 bases and J dropped 0 bases, with 18 bases sitting between them. This CDR3 is built from 19 residues. The CDR3 DNA reads TGTGCCACCAGCAGAGATACCCGAACAGCCATTCTAGCCAAAAACATTCAGTACTTC. This codes for CATSRDTRTAILAKNIQYF.

The chain recombines TRBV18 with TRBJ1-6; 7 nucleotides align to TRBD1. The CDR3 consists of 14 residues. Germline CDR1 and CDR2: KGHSH and LQKENI. V trimming: 4 bases; J trimming: 9 bases; junction bases outside the gene matches: 6. The CDR3 sequence: CASSLKTGSSPLHF. The CDR3 nucleotides read TGTGCCAGCTCACTCAAGACAGGGTCTTCACCCCTCCACTTT.

The chain uses TRBV10-3 and TRBJ2-3; TRBD2 agrees at 12 bases. CDR3 length equals 16 residues. CDR1 and CDR2 (germline): ENHRY, SYGVKD. Trimming took 2 bases from V and 4 from J; bases not matched to a gene: 4. CDR3 sequence: CAISEVTSGSPDTQYF. The CDR3 DNA sequence: TGTGCCATCAGTGAGGTGACTAGCGGGAGCCCAGATACGCAGTATTTT.

The J gene is TRBJ1-5, the V gene TRBV27, with D uncertain. This CDR3 spans 17 amino acids. With 3 bases removed from V and 0 bases from J, the gap between germline ends came to 15 bases. Per germline, CDR1 MNHEY and CDR2 SMNVEV (reference sequence). The CDR3 coding sequence is TGTGCCAGCAGTTTTACAATTCCTGGTTATAGCAATCAGCCCCAGCATTTT. This codes for CASSFTIPGYSNQPQHF.

The V and J genes are TRBV20-1 and TRBJ2-7, with 8 bases that match TRBD2. The junction had 5 bases not matched to a gene; V was cut back by 8 bases and J by 5 bases. Germline V gene lookup returns CDR1 DFQATT and CDR2 SNEGSKA (reference sequence). The length of the CDR3 is 11 residues. The CDR3 here is CSTGLANEQYF. The CDR3, as DNA: TGCAGTACAGGACTAGCAAACGAGCAGTACTTC.